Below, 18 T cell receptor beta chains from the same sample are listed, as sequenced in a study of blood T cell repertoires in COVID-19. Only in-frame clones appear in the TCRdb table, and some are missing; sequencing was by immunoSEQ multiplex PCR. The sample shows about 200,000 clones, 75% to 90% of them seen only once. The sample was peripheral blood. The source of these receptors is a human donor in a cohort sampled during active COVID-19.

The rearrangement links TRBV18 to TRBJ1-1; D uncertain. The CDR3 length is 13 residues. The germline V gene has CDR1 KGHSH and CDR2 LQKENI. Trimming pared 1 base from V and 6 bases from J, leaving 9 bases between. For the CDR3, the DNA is TGTGCCAGCTCACCACGGAACGGGGCTGAAGCTTTCTTT. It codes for CASSPRNGAEAFF. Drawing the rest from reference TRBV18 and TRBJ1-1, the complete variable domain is NAGVMQNPRHLVRRRGQEARLRCSPMKGHSHVYWYRQLPEEGLKFMVYLQKENIIDESGMPKERFSAEFPKEGPSILRIQQVVRGDSAAYFCASSPRNGAEAFFGQGTRLTVV.

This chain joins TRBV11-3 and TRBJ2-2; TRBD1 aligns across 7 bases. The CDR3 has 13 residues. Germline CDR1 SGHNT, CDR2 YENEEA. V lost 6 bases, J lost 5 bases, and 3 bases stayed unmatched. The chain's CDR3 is CASSYRGTGELFF. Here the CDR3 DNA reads TGTGCCAGCAGTTACAGGGGTACCGGGGAGCTGTTTTTT. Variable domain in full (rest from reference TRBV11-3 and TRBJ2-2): EAGVVQSPRYKIIEKKQPVAFWCNPISGHNTLYWYLQNLGQGPELLIRYENEEAVDDSQLPKDRFSAERLKGVDSTLKIQPAELGDSAVYLCASSYRGTGELFFGEGSRLTVL.

CDR3 protein: CASSLKTGNYGYTF. The CDR3 region has the DNA TGTGCCAGCAGCTTAAAGACAGGGAATTATGGCTACACCTTC. This rearrangement joins TRBV5-4 to TRBJ1-2; 7 positions agree with TRBD1. Germline values: CDR1 SGHNT, CDR2 YYREEE (reference sequence). The CDR3 extends over 14 amino acids. J gave up 5 bases and V 2 bases, and 6 bases lay outside the gene matches.

The CDR3 region is CASSARIEGGQFF. In DNA, the CDR3 is TGTGCCAGCAGCGCCCGAATCGAGGGTGGGCAGTTCTTC. The chain employs TRBV9 and TRBJ2-1; D may be TRBD2 (5 bases). Trimming took 3 bases from V and 12 from J, leaving 16 bases between them. CDR1 is SGDLS and CDR2 is YYNGEE in the germline V gene. The CDR3 has 13 residues.

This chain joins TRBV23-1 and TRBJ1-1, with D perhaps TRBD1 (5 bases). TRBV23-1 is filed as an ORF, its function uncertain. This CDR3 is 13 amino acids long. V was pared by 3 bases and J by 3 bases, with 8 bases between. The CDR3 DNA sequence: TGCGCCAGCAGTCAGGGGGAGGACACTGAAGCTTTCTTT. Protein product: CASSQGEDTEAFF.

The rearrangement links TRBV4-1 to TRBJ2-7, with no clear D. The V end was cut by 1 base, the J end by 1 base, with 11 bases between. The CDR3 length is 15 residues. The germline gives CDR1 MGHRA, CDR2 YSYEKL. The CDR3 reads CASSQVVRKSYEQYF. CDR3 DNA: TGCGCCAGCAGCCAAGTTGTCAGAAAATCCTACGAGCAGTACTTC.

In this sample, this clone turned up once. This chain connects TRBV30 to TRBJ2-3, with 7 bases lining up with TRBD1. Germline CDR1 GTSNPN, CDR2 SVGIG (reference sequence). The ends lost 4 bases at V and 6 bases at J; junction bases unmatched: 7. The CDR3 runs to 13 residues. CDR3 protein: CAWTRGRLDTQYF. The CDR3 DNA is TGTGCCTGGACGAGGGGGCGGCTGGATACGCAGTATTTT.

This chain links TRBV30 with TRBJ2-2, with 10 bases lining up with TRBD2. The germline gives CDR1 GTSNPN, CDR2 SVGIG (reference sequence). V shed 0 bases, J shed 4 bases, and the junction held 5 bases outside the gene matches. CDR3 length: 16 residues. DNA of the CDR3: TGTGCCTGGAGTGTAGGAGCGGGAGGGCGCACCGGGGAGCTGTTTTTT. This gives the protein CAWSVGAGGRTGELFF.

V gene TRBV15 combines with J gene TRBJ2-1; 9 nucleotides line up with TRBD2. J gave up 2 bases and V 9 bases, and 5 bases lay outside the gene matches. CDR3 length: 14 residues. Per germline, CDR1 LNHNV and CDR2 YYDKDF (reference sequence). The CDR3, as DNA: TGTGCCACTAAGACTAGCGGAGCCTACAATGAGCAGTTCTTC. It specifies CATKTSGAYNEQFF.

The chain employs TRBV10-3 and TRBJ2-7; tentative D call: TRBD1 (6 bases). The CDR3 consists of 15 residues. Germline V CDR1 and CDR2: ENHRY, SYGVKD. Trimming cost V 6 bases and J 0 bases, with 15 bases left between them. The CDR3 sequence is CAISRGGTISYEQYF. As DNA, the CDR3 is TGTGCCATCAGCAGGGGCGGTACTATCTCCTACGAGCAGTACTTC.

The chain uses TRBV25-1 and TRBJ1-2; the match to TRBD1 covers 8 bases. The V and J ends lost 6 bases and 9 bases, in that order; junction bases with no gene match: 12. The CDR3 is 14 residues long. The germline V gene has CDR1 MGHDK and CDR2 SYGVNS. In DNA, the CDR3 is TGTGCCAGCAGCGCCTCCCAGGGGGCTCATCGCTACACCTTC. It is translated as CASSASQGAHRYTF.

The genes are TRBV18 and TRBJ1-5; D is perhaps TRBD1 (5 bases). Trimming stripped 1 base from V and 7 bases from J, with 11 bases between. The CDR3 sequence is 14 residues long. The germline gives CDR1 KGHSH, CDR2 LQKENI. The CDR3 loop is CASSPRGRDQPQHF. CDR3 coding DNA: TGTGCCAGCTCACCACGAGGGAGGGACCAGCCCCAGCATTTT.

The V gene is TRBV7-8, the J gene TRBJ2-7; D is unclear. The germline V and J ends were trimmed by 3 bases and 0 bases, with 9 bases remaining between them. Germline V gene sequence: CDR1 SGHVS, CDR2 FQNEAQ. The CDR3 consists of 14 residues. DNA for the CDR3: TGTGCCAGCAGCTTGGCAGGTAGCTCCTACGAGCAGTACTTC. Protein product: CASSLAGSSYEQYF. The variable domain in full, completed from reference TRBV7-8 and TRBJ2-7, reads GAGVSQSPRYKVAKRGQDVALRCDPISGHVSLFWYQQALGQGPEFLTYFQNEAQLDKSGLPSDRFFAERPEGSVSTLKIQRTQQEDSAVYLCASSLAGSSYEQYFGPGTRLTVT.

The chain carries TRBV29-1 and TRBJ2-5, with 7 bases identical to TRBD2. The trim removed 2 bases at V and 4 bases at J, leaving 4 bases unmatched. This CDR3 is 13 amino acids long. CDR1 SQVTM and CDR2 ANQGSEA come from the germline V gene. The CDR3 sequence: CSVEKGRGETQYF. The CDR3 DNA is TGCAGCGTTGAAAAAGGGAGGGGAGAGACCCAGTACTTC.

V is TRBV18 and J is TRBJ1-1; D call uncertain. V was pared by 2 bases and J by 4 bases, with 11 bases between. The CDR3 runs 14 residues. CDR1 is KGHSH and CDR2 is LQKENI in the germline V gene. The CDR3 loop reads CASSPNGGGTEAFF. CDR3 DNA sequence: TGTGCCAGCTCACCAAACGGTGGCGGCACTGAAGCTTTCTTT.

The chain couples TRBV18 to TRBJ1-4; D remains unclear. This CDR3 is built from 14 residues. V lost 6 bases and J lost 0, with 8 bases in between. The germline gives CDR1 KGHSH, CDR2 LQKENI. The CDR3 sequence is CASSRDTTNEKLFF. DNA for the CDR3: TGTGCCAGCTCCCGCGACACAACTAATGAAAAACTGTTTTTT.

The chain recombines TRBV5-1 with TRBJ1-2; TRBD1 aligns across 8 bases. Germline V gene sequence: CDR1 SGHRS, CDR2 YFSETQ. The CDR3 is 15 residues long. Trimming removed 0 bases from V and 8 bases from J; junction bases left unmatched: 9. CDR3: CASSLATTGGRGYTF. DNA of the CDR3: TGCGCCAGCAGCTTGGCTACTACAGGGGGTAGAGGCTACACCTTC.

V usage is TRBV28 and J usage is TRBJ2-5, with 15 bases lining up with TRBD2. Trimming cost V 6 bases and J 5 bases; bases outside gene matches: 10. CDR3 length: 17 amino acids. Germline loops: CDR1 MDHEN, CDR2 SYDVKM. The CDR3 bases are TGTGCCAGCAGGAGGAGGACTAGCGGGAGGGCCTCGGAGACCCAGTACTTC. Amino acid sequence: CASRRRTSGRASETQYF.